Below, 22 T cell receptor beta chains from the same sample are listed, as sequenced in a study of control samples from healthy donors and cancer patients. Using immunoSEQ multiplex PCR, the repertoire was profiled, and TCRdb retains in-frame clones only, with some absent. Altogether 100,000 to 150,000 clones are present, 80% to 95% being singletons, with the ten largest covering 2% to 3%. Material: blood. Receptor source: a man aged 40-50 years in good health.

The V and J genes are TRBV27 and TRBJ1-2; D is undetermined. The V end lost 4 bases, the J end lost 2 bases, and 8 bases lay between the germline ends. The CDR3 totals 13 residues. The germline V gene has CDR1 MNHEY and CDR2 SMNVEV (reference sequence). The CDR3 nucleotides are TGTGCCAGCAGTTCCGACGGGAACTATGGCTACACCTTC. Its protein is CASSSDGNYGYTF.

V is TRBV7-9 and J is TRBJ1-5, with a possible D match to TRBD1 (5 bases). V dropped 5 bases and J dropped 6 bases, with 11 bases sitting between them. Germline V CDR1 and CDR2: SEHNR, FQNEAQ (reference sequence). The CDR3 covers 13 residues. CDR3 loop: CASSINQGQPQHF. CDR3 bases: TGTGCCAGCAGCATTAACCAGGGTCAGCCCCAGCATTTT.

The genes are TRBV6-7 and TRBJ2-1; 8 bases fit TRBD2. TRBV6-7 is flagged as an ORF with uncertain function. V was clipped by 2 bases and J by 4 bases; unmatched bases: 7. The CDR3 covers 16 residues. The CDR3 reads CASSYSASGFYNEQFF. The DNA of the CDR3 is TGTGCCAGCAGTTACAGTGCTAGCGGGTTTTACAATGAGCAGTTCTTC.

This chain links TRBV11-2 with TRBJ1-4; a weak D match, TRBD1 (6 bases). Germline CDR1 SGHAT, CDR2 FQNNGV. V lost 5 bases and J 7 bases, leaving 14 bases between the germline ends. The CDR3 loop spans 14 amino acids. The CDR3 nucleotides are TGTGCCAGCAGCCCCGGCAGGGGAGGTGAAAAACTGTTTTTT. It translates to CASSPGRGGEKLFF.

The chain has TRBV6-5 and TRBJ1-3; D is perhaps TRBD1 (5 bases). CDR1 and CDR2 (germline): MNHEY, SVGAGI. CDR3 length: 15 residues. The CDR3 coding sequence is TGTGGGGTCCGCCAGCAGGGTGTAGCTGGAAACACCATATATTTT. This translates into CGVRQQGVAGNTIYF.

This chain links TRBV27 with TRBJ2-2; 10 nucleotides match TRBD1. CDR1 and CDR2 (germline): MNHEY, SMNVEV (reference sequence). The CDR3 is made up of 19 amino acids. Unmatched junction bases numbered 17, after V lost 6 bases and J lost 4 bases. Here the CDR3 DNA reads TGTGCCAGCAGCGATACTTTCCGGACAGGGGGAATGGTCACCGGGGAGCTGTTTTTT. It specifies CASSDTFRTGGMVTGELFF.

J is TRBJ2-5 and V is TRBV5-1; D perhaps matches TRBD2 (5 bases). CDR1 and CDR2 from the germline V gene are SGHRS and YFSETQ. Trimming cost V 0 bases and J 5 bases, with 8 bases left between them. This CDR3 contains 13 residues. CDR3 residues: CASSLGRAETQYF. For the CDR3, the DNA is TGCGCCAGCAGCTTGGGGCGGGCGGAGACCCAGTACTTC.

This chain uses TRBV5-1 with TRBJ1-1; D is unresolved. The CDR3 is 13 residues long. Trimming removed 4 bases from V and 2 bases from J, with 9 bases in between. The germline CDR1 and CDR2 sequences are SGHRS and YFSETQ. The CDR3 is CASSPDPNTEAFF. In DNA form, the CDR3 reads TGCGCCAGCAGCCCGGACCCTAACACTGAAGCTTTCTTT.

This clone was observed a single time. The gene calls are TRBV9 and TRBJ2-6; no clear D. The germline V gene has CDR1 SGDLS and CDR2 YYNGEE. This CDR3 comprises 15 residues. Trimming removed 4 bases from V and 3 bases from J, with 11 bases in between. CDR3 nucleotide sequence: TGTGCCAGCAGCCCCCCGAGGAGTGGGGCCAACGTCCTGACTTTC. Translating gives CASSPPRSGANVLTF.

V gene TRBV20-1 combines with J gene TRBJ1-2; 10 bases fit TRBD1. Trimming took 3 bases from V and 1 from J; bases not matched to a gene: 8. CDR3 size: 16 residues. Germline CDR1 reads DFQATT; CDR2 reads SNEGSKA (reference sequence). Here the CDR3 DNA reads TGCAGTGCTAGTTACCGGGACAGGGGTTTTAACTATGGCTACACCTTC. Encoded protein: CSASYRDRGFNYGYTF.

The chain employs TRBV4-2 and TRBJ2-3; D perhaps matches TRBD1 (7 bases). The germline CDR1 and CDR2 sequences are LGHNA and YNFKEQ. Trimming took 5 bases from V and 6 from J, leaving 15 bases between them. The CDR3 runs to 14 residues. The CDR3 here is CASSAQGGGDTQYF. The CDR3 DNA follows: TGTGCCAGCAGCGCTCAAGGAGGGGGCGATACGCAGTATTTT.

This chain connects TRBV7-9 to TRBJ2-1; 10 nucleotides match TRBD1. V shed 10 bases and J 6 bases; nucleotides not matched to a gene: 9. The CDR3 is made up of 14 amino acids. Per the germline V gene, CDR1 is SEHNR and CDR2 is FQNEAQ (reference sequence). As DNA, the CDR3 is TGTGCCACTCCCCGGGACAGGGGATTCAATGAGCAGTTCTTC. Translating it yields CATPRDRGFNEQFF.

CDR3 region: CASSYGIGLRETQYF. The CDR3 bases are TGTGCCAGCAGTTACGGGATCGGGCTTAGGGAGACCCAGTACTTC. The chain employs TRBV6-5 and TRBJ2-5, with unresolved D. The ends were cut back, 2 bases at V and 5 bases at J, with 15 bases in the middle. Looked up from germline, CDR1 is MNHEY and CDR2 is SVGAGI. The CDR3 runs to 15 residues.

The chain carries TRBV19 and TRBJ1-5; 9 bases match TRBD1. V shed 4 bases, J shed 3 bases, and the junction held 4 bases outside the gene matches. Germline V gene data show CDR1 as LNHDA and CDR2 as SQIVND (reference sequence). The CDR3 has 15 residues. As DNA, the CDR3 is TGTGCCAGTAGTAGCTGGGACAGGGACAATCAGCCCCAGCATTTT. Protein: CASSSWDRDNQPQHF.

V gene TRBV5-1 combines with J gene TRBJ1-1; D uncertain. CDR3 size: 14 residues. Looked up from germline, CDR1 is SGHRS and CDR2 is YFSETQ. V was trimmed by 0 bases and J by 4 bases, leaving 10 bases between them. The CDR3 DNA reads as TGCGCCAGCAGCTTGGCCGAGGGAAGCACTGAAGCTTTCTTT. Translated, it gives CASSLAEGSTEAFF.

The chain uses TRBV29-1 and TRBJ1-1; D unclear. This CDR3 spans 10 amino acids. The germline V and J ends were trimmed by 4 bases and 5 bases, with 5 bases remaining between them. The germline V gene encodes CDR1 SQVTM and CDR2 ANQGSEA. The CDR3 loop is CSVARTEAFF. CDR3 nucleotides: TGCAGCGTTGCCAGGACTGAAGCTTTCTTT.

This clone was found a few times. CDR3 in DNA: TGTGCCAGCAGGAAAGAGGGACGTTACACTGAAGCTTTCTTT. Its translation is CASRKEGRYTEAFF. This chain joins TRBV7-9 and TRBJ1-1; tentative D call: TRBD1 (5 bases). CDR3 length equals 14 residues. In germline, CDR1 is SEHNR, CDR2 FQNEAQ (reference sequence). V was pared by 6 bases and J by 3 bases, with 14 bases between.

DNA of the CDR3: TGTGCCAGCAGCCAGTCGTTCCAGACCCAGTACTTC. Protein product: CASSQSFQTQYF. V and J are TRBV3-1 (or the pseudogene TRBV3-2) and TRBJ2-5; D ambiguous. Trimming stripped 3 bases from V and 6 bases from J, with 8 bases between. Germline V gene data show CDR1 as LGHDT and CDR2 as YNNKEL (reference sequence). This CDR3 spans 12 amino acids.

This chain links TRBV2 with TRBJ2-1, with 8 bases lining up with TRBD1. The V segment lost 2 bases and the J segment 8 bases; nucleotides outside the gene matches: 8. The germline V gene encodes CDR1 SNHLY and CDR2 FYNNEI. The CDR3 is 15 amino acids. CDR3 bases: TGTGCCAGCAGTGAATTGACAGGGGCGGGGTATGAGCAGTTCTTC. Protein: CASSELTGAGYEQFF. The full variable domain, its missing parts supplied by reference TRBV2 and TRBJ2-1, is EPEVTQTPSHQVTQMGQEVILRCVPISNHLYFYWYRQILGQKVEFLVSFYNNEISEKSEIFDDQFSVERPDGSNFTLKIRSTKLEDSAMYFCASSELTGAGYEQFFGPGTRLTVL.

This rearrangement joins TRBV15 to TRBJ2-7, with 9 bases matching TRBD1. V was pared by 5 bases and J by 1 base, with 6 bases of the junction left unmatched. CDR1 and CDR2 from the germline V gene are LNHNV and YYDKDF (reference sequence). The CDR3 loop spans 15 amino acids. The CDR3 sequence is CATSARDRASYEQYF. CDR3 bases: TGTGCCACCAGCGCCCGGGACAGGGCATCCTACGAGCAGTACTTC.

V and J are TRBV4-1 and TRBJ2-1; D uncertain. Germline loops: CDR1 MGHRA, CDR2 YSYEKL. The ends were cut back, 1 base at V and 10 bases at J, with 11 bases in the middle. The CDR3 runs to 13 residues. CDR3 coding DNA: TGCGCCAGCAGCCAAGTTTTAGTAGGGGAGCAGTTCTTC. Residues: CASSQVLVGEQFF.

The chain uses TRBV9 and TRBJ1-6; 7 positions match TRBD1. The CDR3 has 15 residues. V shed 4 bases, J shed 5 bases, and the junction held 6 bases outside the gene matches. Germline V lookup: CDR1 SGDLS, CDR2 YYNGEE. DNA of the CDR3: TGTGCCAGCAGCCCGACAGGGCAACATAATTCACCCCTCCACTTT. Translation: CASSPTGQHNSPLHF.